A selection of T cell receptor beta chains follows, all from one sample in a study of PD-1 blockade in mismatch repair-deficient tumors. Sequencing was performed with immunoSEQ multiplex PCR; in TCRdb, only in-frame clones are kept and a portion is missing. The sample shows about 110,000 clones, about 80% of them seen only once. The specimen was peripheral blood, collected approximately 14 months after starting pembrolizumab. The source of these receptors is an adult with mismatch repair-deficient cancer. The CDR3 runs from the conserved cysteine through the conserved F or W.

J gene: TRBJ2-1; V gene: TRBV2; CDR3 protein: CASGPGLAGVEQFF
J gene: TRBJ1-1; V gene: TRBV27; CDR3 protein: CASSPGQTKRAFF
J gene: TRBJ2-7; V gene: TRBV30; CDR3 protein: CAWSGGELYEQYF
J gene: TRBJ2-7; V gene: TRBV6-4; CDR3 protein: CASSRDSGSYEQYF
J gene: TRBJ1-1; V gene: TRBV6-5; CDR3 protein: CASRGGQGSRTEAFF
J gene: TRBJ2-7; V gene: TRBV5-1; CDR3 protein: CASSLGGENEQYF
J gene: TRBJ1-3; V gene: TRBV7-2; CDR3 protein: CASRSDLAARSFGNTIYF
J gene: TRBJ1-1; V gene: TRBV5-4; CDR3 protein: CASSLAGQGAKAFF
J gene: TRBJ1-5; V gene: TRBV6-6; CDR3 protein: CASLSTGIYQPQHF
J gene: TRBJ2-2; V gene: TRBV28; CDR3 protein: CASSLTGDVTGELFF
J gene: TRBJ1-2; V gene: TRBV6-5; CDR3 protein: CASSLPPGYTF
J gene: TRBJ1-3; V gene: TRBV7-2; CDR3 protein: CASSLSSSGNTIYF
J gene: TRBJ2-5; V gene: TRBV10-3; CDR3 protein: CAISELGGQETQYF
J gene: TRBJ2-1; V gene: TRBV5-4; CDR3 protein: CATSPRGWGNEQFF
J gene: TRBJ2-3; V gene: TRBV6-5; CDR3 protein: CASSTGTPEGDTQYF
J gene: TRBJ2-5; V gene: TRBV11-2; CDR3 protein: CASTRLAGRETQYF
J gene: TRBJ1-1; V gene: TRBV2; CDR3 protein: CASSETGGRTEAFF
J gene: TRBJ1-2; V gene: TRBV7-8; CDR3 protein: CASSQGNSQNYGYTF
J gene: TRBJ2-7; V gene: TRBV19; CDR3 protein: CASSMAVSYEQYF
J gene: TRBJ2-1; V gene: TRBV7-6; CDR3 protein: CASSSYSFETYNEQFF
J gene: TRBJ1-2; V gene: TRBV5-8; CDR3 protein: CANSLVRTGSYGYTF
J gene: TRBJ2-6; V gene: TRBV5-1; CDR3 protein: CASSLGGIGANVLTF
J gene: TRBJ2-3; V gene: TRBV4-3; CDR3 protein: CASSQELAGAVDTQYF
J gene: TRBJ2-7; V gene: TRBV15; CDR3 protein: CATSRERTARYEQYF
J gene: TRBJ1-3; V gene: TRBV30; CDR3 protein: CAWGRTGLTGNTIYF
J gene: TRBJ2-1; V gene: TRBV29-1; CDR3 protein: CSVETPPSYNEQFF
J gene: TRBJ1-2; V gene: TRBV5-6; CDR3 protein: CASSIRDRETGGYTF
J gene: TRBJ2-5; V gene: TRBV13; CDR3 protein: CASSPRTGVIKETQYF
J gene: TRBJ2-5; V gene: TRBV7-9; CDR3 protein: CASSSQGAWETQYF
J gene: TRBJ2-5; V gene: TRBV5-5; CDR3 protein: CASSLGSSGRGGETQYF
J gene: TRBJ1-1; V gene: TRBV29-1; CDR3 protein: CSVFLGDLNTEAFF
J gene: TRBJ1-1; V gene: TRBV29-1; CDR3 protein: CSVENHRDRETEAFF